This TCR beta chain was recorded in a study of blood T cell repertoires in COVID-19. Using immunoSEQ multiplex PCR, the repertoire was profiled, and TCRdb retains in-frame clones only, with some absent. The data hold approximately 100,000 clones, with more than 75% observed a single time. The CDR3 is made up of 14 amino acids. The J segment lost 7 bases and the V segment lost 10 bases, leaving 10 bases of the junction unmatched. Germline V gene data show CDR1 as ENHRY and CDR2 as SYGVKD. The sequenced material came from peripheral blood. This TCR came from a woman between 25 and 40 years old with acute or convalescent COVID-19. The chain is built from TRBV10-3 and TRBJ1-4; 9 bases fit TRBD1. CDR3 nucleotides: TGTGCCACCTCCACGACAGGGGGATCTGAAAAACTGTTTTTT. Its translation: CATSTTGGSEKLFF.